Shown below are 8 T cell receptor beta chains from a single sample sequenced in a study of blood T cell repertoires in COVID-19. Clones were read by immunoSEQ multiplex PCR, and TCRdb kept only the in-frame ones, dropping some. The sample comprises roughly 240,000 clones, roughly four fifths of which are singletons, and roughly 4.7% rests with the top ten. The specimen sequenced was peripheral blood. These receptors originate from a woman in her seventies with acute or convalescent COVID-19.

This clone was detected once. The chain recombines TRBV4-2 with TRBJ1-6; TRBD1 agrees at 7 bases. With 0 bases clipped from V and 6 bases from J, the junction kept 11 bases outside the gene matches. The V gene's germline CDR1 is LGHNA and CDR2 YNFKEQ. The CDR3 consists of 18 residues. Here the CDR3 DNA reads TGTGCCAGCAGCCAAGACCCTAAGACGACAGGGATTAATTCACCCCTCCACTTT. This translates into CASSQDPKTTGINSPLHF.

The chain has TRBV19 and TRBJ2-1; 10 bases map to TRBD2. J lost 4 bases, V lost 7 bases, and 19 bases had no gene match. This CDR3 spans 19 amino acids. Germline V CDR1 and CDR2: LNHDA, SQIVND (reference sequence). CDR3 coding DNA: TGTGCCAGTACTTATAGCCGGCTAGCGGGGGTCATACCATACAATGAGCAGTTCTTC. As protein: CASTYSRLAGVIPYNEQFF.

The CDR3 spells CASSQDLQGVRQPQHF. For the CDR3, the DNA is TGCGCCAGCAGCCAAGATTTACAGGGGGTTCGTCAGCCCCAGCATTTT. V and J are TRBV4-3 and TRBJ1-5, with 8 positions matching TRBD1. This CDR3 comprises 16 residues. Germline assignment: CDR1 LGHNA and CDR2 YSLEER. Trimming at V came to 0 bases and at J to 6 bases, leaving 7 bases not matched to a gene.

Notes on this clone: Other DNA variants within this sample encode the same CDR3. The chain is built from TRBV19 and TRBJ1-1, with a weak D call TRBD1 (5 bases). Per the germline V gene, CDR1 is LNHDA and CDR2 is SQIVND (reference sequence). The CDR3 extends over 14 amino acids. Trimming left V 3 bases short and J 0 bases short, with 8 bases between. The CDR3 bases are TGTGCCAGTAGTATCGGGGGTCTGAACACTGAAGCTTTCTTT. This sequence encodes CASSIGGLNTEAFF.

This chain links TRBV7-9 with TRBJ1-1, with D perhaps TRBD1 (6 bases). The CDR3 extends over 11 amino acids. Between the trimmed V and J ends, which lost 5 bases and 8 bases, there was a span of 9 bases. Germline CDR1 and CDR2: SEHNR and FQNEAQ (reference sequence). This CDR3 is CASSPGTEAFF. CDR3 bases: TGTGCCAGCAGCCCAGGGACAGAAGCTTTCTTT.

A single count supports this clone. The chain combines TRBV19 with TRBJ2-4, with 8 bases matching TRBD2. With 4 bases clipped from V and 0 bases from J, the junction kept 11 bases outside the gene matches. CDR1 is LNHDA and CDR2 is SQIVND in the germline V gene (reference sequence). This CDR3 is built from 18 residues. The CDR3 DNA reads as TGTGCCAGTAGTAACGGGGGGCTAGCGGGCCGAGCCAAAAACATTCAGTACTTC. This translates into CASSNGGLAGRAKNIQYF.

The rearrangement links TRBV9 to TRBJ1-5; D gene uncertain. Looked up from germline, CDR1 is SGDLS and CDR2 is YYNGEE. V was cut by 0 bases and J by 5 bases, with 9 bases left in between. CDR3 length: 14 residues. The CDR3 sequence: CASSVDVGDQPQHF. The CDR3 region has the DNA TGTGCCAGCAGCGTAGACGTCGGGGATCAGCCCCAGCATTTT.

This chain joins TRBV19 and TRBJ2-2, with 9 nucleotides matching TRBD1. The V gene's germline CDR1 is LNHDA and CDR2 SQIVND (reference sequence). The CDR3 has 16 amino acids. The junction had 9 bases not matched to a gene; V was cut back by 4 bases and J by 6 bases. The CDR3 loop reads CASSTRDRALPGELFF. In nucleotides, the CDR3 is TGTGCCAGTAGTACCCGGGACAGGGCCCTCCCCGGGGAGCTGTTTTTT.